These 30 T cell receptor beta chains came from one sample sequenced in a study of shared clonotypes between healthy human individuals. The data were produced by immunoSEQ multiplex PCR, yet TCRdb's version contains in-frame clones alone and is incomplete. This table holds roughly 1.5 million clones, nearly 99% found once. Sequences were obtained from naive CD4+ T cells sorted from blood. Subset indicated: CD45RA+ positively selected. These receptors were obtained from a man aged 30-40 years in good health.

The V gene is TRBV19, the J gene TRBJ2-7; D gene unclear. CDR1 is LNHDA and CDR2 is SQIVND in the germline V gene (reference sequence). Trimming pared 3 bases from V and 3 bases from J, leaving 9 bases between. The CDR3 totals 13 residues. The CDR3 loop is CASSIRPLYEQYF. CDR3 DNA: TGTGCCAGTAGTATTCGTCCCCTCTACGAGCAGTACTTC.

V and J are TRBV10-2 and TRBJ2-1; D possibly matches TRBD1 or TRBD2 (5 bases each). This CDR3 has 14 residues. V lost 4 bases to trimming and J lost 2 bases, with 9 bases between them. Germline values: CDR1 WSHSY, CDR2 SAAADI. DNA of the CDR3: TGCGCCAGCAGTGGGGGGAGCGCCTACAATGAGCAGTTCTTC. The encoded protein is CASSGGSAYNEQFF.

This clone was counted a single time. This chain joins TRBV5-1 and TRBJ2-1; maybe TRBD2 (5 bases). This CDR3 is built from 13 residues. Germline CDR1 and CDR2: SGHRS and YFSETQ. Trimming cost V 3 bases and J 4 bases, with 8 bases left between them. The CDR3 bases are TGCGCCAGCAGCTACCCGGGATACAATGAGCAGTTCTTC. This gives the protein CASSYPGYNEQFF.

CDR3 in DNA: TGTGCCTGGAGGCGGGTGGGCGAGCTGTTTTTT. Protein product: CAWRRVGELFF. The chain carries TRBV30 and TRBJ2-2, with D maybe TRBD2 (5 bases). Trimming cost V 3 bases and J 11 bases, with 10 bases left between them. The germline CDR1 and CDR2 sequences are GTSNPN and SVGIG (reference sequence). This CDR3 is 11 amino acids long.

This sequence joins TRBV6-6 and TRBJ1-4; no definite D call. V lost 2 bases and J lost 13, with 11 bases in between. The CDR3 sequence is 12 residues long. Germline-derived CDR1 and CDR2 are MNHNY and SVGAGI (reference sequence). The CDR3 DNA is TGTGCCAGCAGTTACCGTGAGGGAATACTGTTTTTT. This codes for CASSYREGILFF.

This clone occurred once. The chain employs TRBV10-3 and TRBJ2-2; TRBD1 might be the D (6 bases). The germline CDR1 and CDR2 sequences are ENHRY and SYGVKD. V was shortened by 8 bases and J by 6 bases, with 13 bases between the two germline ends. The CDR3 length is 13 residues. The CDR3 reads CAIRDRSPGELFF. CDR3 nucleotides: TGTGCCATCCGCGACAGGAGCCCCGGGGAGCTGTTTTTT.

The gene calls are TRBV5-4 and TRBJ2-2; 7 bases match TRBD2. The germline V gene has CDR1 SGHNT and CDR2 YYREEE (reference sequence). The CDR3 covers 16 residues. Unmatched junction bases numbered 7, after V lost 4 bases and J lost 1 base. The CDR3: CASSVLADLNTGELFF. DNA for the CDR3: TGTGCCAGCAGCGTTCTAGCGGACCTGAACACCGGGGAGCTGTTTTTT.

The CDR3 bases are TGTGCCAGCAGTTGGGGGAGCTCCTACAATGAGCAGTTCTTC. Its protein product is CASSWGSSYNEQFF. V usage is TRBV27 and J usage is TRBJ2-1, with D perhaps matching TRBD1 or TRBD2 (5 bases each). Germline V CDR1 and CDR2: MNHEY, SMNVEV (reference sequence). The V end lost 4 bases, the J end lost 0 bases, and 7 bases lay between the germline ends. The CDR3 covers 14 residues.

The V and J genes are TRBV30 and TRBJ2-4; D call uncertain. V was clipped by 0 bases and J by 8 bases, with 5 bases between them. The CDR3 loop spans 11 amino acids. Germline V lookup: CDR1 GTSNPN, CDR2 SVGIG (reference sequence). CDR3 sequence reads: CAWSVLDIQYF. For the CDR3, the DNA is TGTGCCTGGAGTGTATTGGACATTCAGTACTTC.

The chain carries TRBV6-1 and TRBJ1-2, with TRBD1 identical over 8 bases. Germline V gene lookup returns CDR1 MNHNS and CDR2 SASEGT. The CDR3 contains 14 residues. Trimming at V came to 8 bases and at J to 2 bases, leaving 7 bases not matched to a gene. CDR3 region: CASSRGLRNYGYTF. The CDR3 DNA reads TGTGCCAGCTCCAGGGGGCTGAGGAACTATGGCTACACCTTC.

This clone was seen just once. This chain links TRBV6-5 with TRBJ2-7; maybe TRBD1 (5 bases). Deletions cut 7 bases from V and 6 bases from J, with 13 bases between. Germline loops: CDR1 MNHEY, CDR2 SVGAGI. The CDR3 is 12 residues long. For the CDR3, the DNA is TGTGCCAGCAACCACAGGAAAGGCGAGCAGTACTTC. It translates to CASNHRKGEQYF.

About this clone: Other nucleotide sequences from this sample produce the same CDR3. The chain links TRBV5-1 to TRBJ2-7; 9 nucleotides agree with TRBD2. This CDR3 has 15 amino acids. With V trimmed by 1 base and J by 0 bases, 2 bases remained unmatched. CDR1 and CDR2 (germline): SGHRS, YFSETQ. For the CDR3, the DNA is TGCGCCAGCAGCTTGTTTAGCGGGAGCTCCTACGAGCAGTACTTC. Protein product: CASSLFSGSSYEQYF.

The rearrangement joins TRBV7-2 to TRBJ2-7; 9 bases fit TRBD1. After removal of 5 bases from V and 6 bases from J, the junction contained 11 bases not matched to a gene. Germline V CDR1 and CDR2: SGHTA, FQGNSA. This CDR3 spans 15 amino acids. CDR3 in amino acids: CASSLRGTGFSEQYF. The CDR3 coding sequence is TGTGCCAGCAGCCTCCGAGGGACAGGGTTTTCCGAGCAGTACTTC.

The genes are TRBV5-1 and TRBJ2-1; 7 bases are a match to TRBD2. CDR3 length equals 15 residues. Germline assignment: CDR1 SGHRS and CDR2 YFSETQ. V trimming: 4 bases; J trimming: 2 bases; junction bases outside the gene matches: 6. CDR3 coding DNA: TGCGCCAGCAGCACCTCGGCGGGAGCCTACAATGAGCAGTTCTTC. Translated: CASSTSAGAYNEQFF.

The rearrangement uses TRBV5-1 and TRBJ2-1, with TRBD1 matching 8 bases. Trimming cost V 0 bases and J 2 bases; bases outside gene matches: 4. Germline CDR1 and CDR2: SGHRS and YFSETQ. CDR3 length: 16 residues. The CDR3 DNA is TGCGCCAGCAGCTTGGATCCAGGGGGCGCCTACAATGAGCAGTTCTTC. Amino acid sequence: CASSLDPGGAYNEQFF. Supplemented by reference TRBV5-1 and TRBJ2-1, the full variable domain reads KAGVTQTPRYLIKTRGQQVTLSCSPISGHRSVSWYQQTPGQGLQFLFEYFSETQRNKGNFPGRFSGRQFSNSRSEMNVSTLELGDSALYLCASSLDPGGAYNEQFFGPGTRLTVL.

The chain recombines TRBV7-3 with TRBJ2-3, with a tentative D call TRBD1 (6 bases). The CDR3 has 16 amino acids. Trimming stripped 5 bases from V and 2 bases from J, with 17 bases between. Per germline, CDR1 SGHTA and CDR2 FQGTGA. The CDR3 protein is CASSPLPDRNTDTQYF. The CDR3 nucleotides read TGTGCCAGCAGCCCCCTCCCGGACAGAAACACAGATACGCAGTATTTT.

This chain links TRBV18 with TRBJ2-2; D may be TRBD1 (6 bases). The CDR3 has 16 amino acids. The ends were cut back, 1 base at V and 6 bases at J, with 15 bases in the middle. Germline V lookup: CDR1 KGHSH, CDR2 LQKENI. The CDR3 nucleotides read TGTGCCAGCTCACCACTACCAGGGGACGGGGCCGGGGAGCTGTTTTTT. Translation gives CASSPLPGDGAGELFF.

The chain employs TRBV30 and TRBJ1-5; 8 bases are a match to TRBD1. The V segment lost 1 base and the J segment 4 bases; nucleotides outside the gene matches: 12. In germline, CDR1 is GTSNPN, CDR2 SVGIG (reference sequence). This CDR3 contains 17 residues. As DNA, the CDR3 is TGTGCCTGGAGTGCCGCCGGGACAGGCCGCTTTAATCAGCCCCAGCATTTT. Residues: CAWSAAGTGRFNQPQHF.

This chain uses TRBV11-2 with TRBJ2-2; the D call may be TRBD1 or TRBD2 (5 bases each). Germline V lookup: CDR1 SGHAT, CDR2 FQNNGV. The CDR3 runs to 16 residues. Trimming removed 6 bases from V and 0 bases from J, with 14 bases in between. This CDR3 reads CASRKGRLANTGELFF. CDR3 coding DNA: TGTGCCAGCAGAAAGGGACGGCTCGCGAACACCGGGGAGCTGTTTTTT.

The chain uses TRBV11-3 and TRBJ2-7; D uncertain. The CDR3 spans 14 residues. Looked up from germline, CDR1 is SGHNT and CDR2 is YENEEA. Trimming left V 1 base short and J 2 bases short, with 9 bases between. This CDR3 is CASSLVAGAYEQYF. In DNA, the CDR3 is TGTGCCAGCAGCTTAGTCGCAGGAGCCTACGAGCAGTACTTC.

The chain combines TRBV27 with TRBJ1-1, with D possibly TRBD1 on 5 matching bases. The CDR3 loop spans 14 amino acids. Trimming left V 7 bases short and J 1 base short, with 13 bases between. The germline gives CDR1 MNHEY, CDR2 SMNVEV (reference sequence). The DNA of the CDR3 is TGTGCCAGCAAGAGAAAGACAGAGAACACTGAAGCTTTCTTT. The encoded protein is CASKRKTENTEAFF.

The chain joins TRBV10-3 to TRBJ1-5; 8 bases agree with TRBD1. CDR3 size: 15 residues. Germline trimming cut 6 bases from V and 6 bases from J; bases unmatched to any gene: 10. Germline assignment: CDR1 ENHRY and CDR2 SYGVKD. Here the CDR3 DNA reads TGTGCCATCAGGGAAGGACAGGGTATCGGTCAGCCCCAGCATTTT. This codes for CAIREGQGIGQPQHF.

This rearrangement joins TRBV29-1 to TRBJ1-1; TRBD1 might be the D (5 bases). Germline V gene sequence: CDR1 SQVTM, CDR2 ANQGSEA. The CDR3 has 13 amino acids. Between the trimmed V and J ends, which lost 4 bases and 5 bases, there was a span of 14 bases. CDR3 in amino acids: CSVVPGRLTEAFF. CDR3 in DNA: TGCAGCGTTGTCCCGGGGCGGTTGACTGAAGCTTTCTTT.

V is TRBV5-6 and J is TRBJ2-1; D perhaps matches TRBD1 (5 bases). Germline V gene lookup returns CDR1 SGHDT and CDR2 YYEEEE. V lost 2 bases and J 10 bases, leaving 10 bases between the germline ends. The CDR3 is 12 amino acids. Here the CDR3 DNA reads TGTGCCAGCAGCTTCGCGTCAGGGGAGCAGTTCTTC. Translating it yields CASSFASGEQFF.

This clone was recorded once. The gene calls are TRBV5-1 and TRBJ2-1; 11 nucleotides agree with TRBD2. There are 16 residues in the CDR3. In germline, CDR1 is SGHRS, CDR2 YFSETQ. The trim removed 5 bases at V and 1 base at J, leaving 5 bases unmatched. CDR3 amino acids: CASSKLAGVSYNEQFF. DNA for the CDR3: TGCGCCAGCAGTAAACTAGCGGGAGTATCCTACAATGAGCAGTTCTTC.

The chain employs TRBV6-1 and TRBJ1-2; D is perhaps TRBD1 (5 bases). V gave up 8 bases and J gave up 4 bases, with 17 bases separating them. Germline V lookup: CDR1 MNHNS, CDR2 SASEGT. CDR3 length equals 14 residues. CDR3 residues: CASLQETAPYGYTF. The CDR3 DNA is TGTGCCAGCCTACAAGAGACAGCGCCCTATGGCTACACCTTC.

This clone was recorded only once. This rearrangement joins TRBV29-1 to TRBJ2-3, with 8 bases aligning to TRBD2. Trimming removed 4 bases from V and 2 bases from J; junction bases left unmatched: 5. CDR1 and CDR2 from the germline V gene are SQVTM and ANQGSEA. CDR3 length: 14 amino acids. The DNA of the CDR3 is TGCAGCGTTGTCGGAGCGGGAGCCACAGATACGCAGTATTTT. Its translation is CSVVGAGATDTQYF.

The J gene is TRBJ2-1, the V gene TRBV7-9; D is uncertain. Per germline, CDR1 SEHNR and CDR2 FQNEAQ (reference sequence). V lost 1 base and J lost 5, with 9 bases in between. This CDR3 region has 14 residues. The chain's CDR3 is CASSLDRANNEQFF. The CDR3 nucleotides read TGTGCCAGCAGCTTAGACCGGGCTAACAATGAGCAGTTCTTC.

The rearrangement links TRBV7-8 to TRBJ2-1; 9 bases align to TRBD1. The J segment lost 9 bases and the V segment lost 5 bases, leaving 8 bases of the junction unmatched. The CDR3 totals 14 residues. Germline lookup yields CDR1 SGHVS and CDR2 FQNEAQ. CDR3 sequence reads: CASSLGTGLFEQFF. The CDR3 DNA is TGTGCCAGCAGCCTTGGGACAGGGCTATTTGAGCAGTTCTTC.

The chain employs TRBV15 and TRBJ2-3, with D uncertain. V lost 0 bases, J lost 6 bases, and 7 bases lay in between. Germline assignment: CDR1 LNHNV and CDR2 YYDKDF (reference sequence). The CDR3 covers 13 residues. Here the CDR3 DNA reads TGTGCCACCAGCAGAGATCCCGAGGATACGCAGTATTTT. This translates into CATSRDPEDTQYF.